This is a list of T cell receptor beta chains from one sample in a study of beta chain features in type 1 diabetes. Using immunoSEQ multiplex PCR, the repertoire was profiled, and TCRdb retains in-frame clones only, with some absent. This sample has 250,000 to 350,000 clones; approximately 11% occur once, and the top ten carry 0.015%. The sample taken for sequencing was naive CD4+ T cells from blood. Every receptor here comes from a young woman in good health. Both conserved end residues are part of each CDR3. A D gene is named only where the DNA matches it firmly. Not every row has a clone size; where given, it reads once, few, many or a size class.

j_gene	d_gene	abundance	v_gene	CDR3aa	CDR3nt
TRBJ2-4	NA	NA	TRBV2	CASTETAIQYF	TGTGCCAGCACCGAGACAGCTATACAGTACTTC
TRBJ2-3	TRBD2	few	TRBV6-5	CASSESGMADTQYF	TGTGCCAGCAGCGAAAGCGGGATGGCAGATACGCAGTATTTT
TRBJ2-3	TRBD2	few	TRBV9	CASSGVAGVGTDTQYF	TGTGCCAGCAGCGGTGTAGCGGGAGTAGGCACAGATACGCAGTATTTT
TRBJ1-5	TRBD1	NA	TRBV6-1	CASSGTGDSNQPQHF	TGTGCCAGCAGTGGGACAGGGGATAGCAATCAGCCCCAGCATTTT
TRBJ2-7	TRBD1	few	TRBV7-3	CASSPGQASYEQYF	TGTGCCAGCAGCCCAGGACAGGCGTCCTACGAGCAGTACTTC
TRBJ1-1	NA	few	TRBV30	CAWSVRTSTEAFF	TGTGCCTGGAGTGTACGTACAAGCACTGAAGCTTTCTTT
TRBJ2-3	NA	few	TRBV7-9	CASVQLAGNTQYF	TGTGCCAGCGTTCAACTAGCCGGGAATACGCAGTATTTT
TRBJ2-7	NA	NA	TRBV30	CAWSVSSSYEQYF	TGTGCCTGGAGTGTATCCAGCTCCTACGAGCAGTACTTC
TRBJ2-1	TRBD2	few	TRBV7-9	CASSLATSGGDNEQFF	TGTGCCAGCAGCTTAGCCACTAGCGGGGGGGACAATGAGCAGTTCTTC
TRBJ1-1	NA	NA	TRBV28	CASSFYPPVAFF	TGTGCCAGCAGTTTCTACCCCCCGGTCGCTTTCTTT
TRBJ2-7	NA	few	TRBV6-1	CASSEVAQVAYEQYF	TGTGCCAGCAGTGAAGTTGCGCAGGTTGCCTACGAGCAGTACTTC
TRBJ2-1	NA	few	TRBV30	CASQVDEQFF	TGTGCCTCACAGGTCGATGAGCAGTTCTTC
TRBJ2-7	NA	NA	TRBV5-4	CASSPRDTSSYEQYF	TGTGCCAGCAGCCCCCGGGACACAAGCTCCTACGAGCAGTACTTC
TRBJ1-5	NA	few	TRBV4-2	CASSQDFVLGGQPQHF	TGTGCCAGCAGCCAAGATTTTGTTCTGGGAGGTCAGCCCCAGCATTTT
TRBJ2-5	NA	few	TRBV28	CASSPLGETQYF	TGTGCCAGCAGTCCGCTAGGAGAGACCCAGTACTTC
TRBJ2-1	NA	NA	TRBV5-1	CASSTRAGYNNEQFF	TGCGCCAGCAGCACCAGAGCGGGTTACAACAATGAGCAGTTCTTC
TRBJ2-2	TRBD1	NA	TRBV23-1	CASTFRDRGPNTGELFF	TGCGCCAGCACCTTCCGGGACAGGGGGCCTAACACCGGGGAGCTGTTTTTT
TRBJ1-1	NA	few	TRBV6-5	CASSYLAEAFF	TGTGCCAGCAGTTACCTCGCTGAAGCTTTCTTT
TRBJ1-1	NA	few	TRBV7-9	CASSHTGGNTEAFF	TGTGCCAGCAGCCATACCGGAGGGAACACTGAAGCTTTCTTT
TRBJ2-7	NA	few	TRBV9	CASSVESEVSAYEQYF	TGTGCCAGCAGCGTAGAATCGGAGGTTTCTGCCTACGAGCAGTACTTC
TRBJ2-3	NA	NA	TRBV30	CAWSARGGLSGADTQYF	TGTGCCTGGAGTGCTAGGGGGGGATTAAGTGGCGCAGATACGCAGTATTTT
TRBJ1-5	TRBD1	NA	TRBV7-8	CASSPRQGVRSNQPQHF	TGTGCCAGCAGCCCCCGACAGGGGGTGAGAAGCAATCAGCCCCAGCATTTT
TRBJ2-3	NA	NA	TRBV30	CACTFGTGHTDTQYF	TGTGCCTGCACTTTTGGGACGGGACACACAGATACGCAGTATTTT
TRBJ1-5	TRBD1	NA	TRBV29-1	CSVETGDHQPQHF	TGCAGCGTTGAAACAGGGGATCATCAGCCCCAGCATTTT
TRBJ1-1	NA	few	TRBV7-2	CASSASPGARTEAFF	TGTGCCAGCAGCGCGAGCCCAGGGGCGCGCACTGAAGCTTTCTTT
TRBJ2-7	NA	NA	TRBV4-2	CASSQGAADALYEQYF	TGTGCCAGCAGCCAAGGGGCAGCGGACGCTTTGTACGAGCAGTACTTC
TRBJ1-3	NA	NA	TRBV7-2	CASSTGTPGNTIYF	TGTGCCAGCAGCACCGGGACTCCTGGAAACACCATATATTTT
TRBJ2-5	TRBD1	few	TRBV6-6	CASRETGAKETQYF	TGTGCCAGCAGGGAAACAGGGGCGAAAGAGACCCAGTACTTC
TRBJ2-7	TRBD2	NA	TRBV10-3	CAISEGSGGNYEQYF	TGTGCCATCAGTGAAGGGAGCGGGGGAAACTACGAGCAGTACTTC
TRBJ2-3	NA	NA	TRBV18	CASSRRGTDTQYF	TGTGCCAGCTCGAGGAGAGGGACAGATACGCAGTATTTT
TRBJ2-2	NA	NA	TRBV9	CASSSRLAVVTGELFF	TGTGCCAGCAGCTCCCGTCTAGCAGTAGTCACCGGGGAGCTGTTTTTT
TRBJ2-7	NA	NA	TRBV7-2	CASSLGGRGSEQYF	TGTGCCAGCAGCTTAGGTGGCAGGGGAAGCGAGCAGTACTTC